This entry lists 23 T cell receptor beta chains sequenced from one sample in a study of blood T cells in healthy people across ages (dated by TCRdb to the mid-2010s). Receptors were amplified or captured by 5' RACE. Sequencing relied on an Illumina HiSeq 2500. The second PCR ran for roughly 7 to 12 cycles and used a J-beta primer mix along with a sample-barcoded 5' primer. The public reads were reanalyzed by TCRdb: fastp trimming at Q25, MiXCR alignment, in-frame beta chains only. Records with the same CDR3 protein are collapsed into one entry carrying the most frequent genes and DNA. Across this sample there are fewer than 650,000 distinct CDR3 sequences, with approximately 26% seen only once. The biggest ten clones account for approximately 3.5% of the sample. These data also formed part of another study, on T cells of mothers and their children.

What was sequenced was blood. These receptors were obtained from a boy aged 2 to 10 in good health.

This chain links TRBV11-2 with TRBJ1-1, with D possibly TRBD1 on 6 matching bases. Trimming took off 0 bases at V and 1 base at J, with 9 bases between the two ends. The CDR3 has 15 amino acids. Germline values: CDR1 SGHAT, CDR2 FQNNGV. The CDR3 region is CASSLEPGANTEAFF. CDR3 in DNA: TGTGCCAGCAGCTTAGAGCCGGGGGCGAACACTGAAGCTTTCTTT. Drawing the rest from reference TRBV11-2 and TRBJ1-1, the complete variable domain is EAGVAQSPRYKIIEKRQSVAFWCNPISGHATLYWYQQILGQGPKLLIQFQNNGVVDDSQLPKDRFSAERLKGVDSTLKIQPAKLEDSAVYLCASSLEPGANTEAFFGQGTRLTVV.

The chain has TRBV5-5 and TRBJ2-5; D is undetermined. The germline gives CDR1 SGHKS, CDR2 YYEKEE (reference sequence). The length of the CDR3 is 15 residues. With 0 bases removed from V and 2 bases from J, the gap between germline ends came to 11 bases. CDR3 in amino acids: CASSLALQTQETQYF. The CDR3 coding sequence is TGTGCCAGCAGCTTGGCTCTCCAGACTCAAGAGACCCAGTACTTC.

V and J are TRBV29-1 and TRBJ2-3; 9 bases line up with TRBD1. This CDR3 is built from 14 residues. CDR1 is SQVTM, CDR2 ANQGSEA, per germline. V lost 6 bases, J lost 1 base, and 5 bases stayed unmatched. This CDR3 is CSVGQGLGTDTQYF. CDR3 in DNA: TGCAGCGTAGGACAGGGGCTAGGCACAGATACGCAGTATTTT.

This clonotype was seen a few times. The chain has TRBV3-1 and TRBJ1-2, with 7 bases matching TRBD1. V lost 1 base and J lost 3; bases outside the gene matches: 5. Germline CDR1 and CDR2: LGHDT and YNNKEL (reference sequence). This CDR3 has 15 amino acids. CDR3 DNA: TGTGCCAGCAGCCAAGCCGACAGGGTAGACTATGGCTACACCTTC. This sequence encodes CASSQADRVDYGYTF.

The chain combines TRBV20-1 with TRBJ1-2; D remains unclear. The CDR3 runs 16 residues. V lost 0 bases and J lost 4, with 18 bases in between. From germline, CDR1 is DFQATT and CDR2 SNEGSKA (reference sequence). This CDR3 is CSARDNRDFGTYGYTF. The CDR3 region has the DNA TGCAGTGCTAGAGATAATAGGGATTTCGGAACCTATGGCTACACCTTC.

V is TRBV25-1 and J is TRBJ2-3; D remains ambiguous. Trimming stripped 3 bases from V and 5 bases from J, with 6 bases between. This CDR3 contains 12 residues. Germline lookup yields CDR1 MGHDK and CDR2 SYGVNS. The CDR3 coding sequence is TGTGCCAGCAGTGACCCCTTAGATACGCAGTATTTT. This gives the protein CASSDPLDTQYF.

This clonotype showed up just a few times. The rearrangement joins TRBV30 to TRBJ2-1; D not certain. The J call could be wrong; TRBJ2-7 is a better fit for the DNA end. The germline CDR1 and CDR2 sequences are GTSNPN and SVGIG (reference sequence). This CDR3 contains 14 residues. CDR3 nucleotide sequence: TGTGCCTGGAGCAATGGTAGGCTTGACTACGAGCAGTACTTC. This sequence encodes CAWSNGRLDYEQYF.

In regard to this clonotype: The germline gene is not matched at one end of the junction; a read error may be the cause. V gene TRBV6-2 or TRBV6-3 combines with J gene TRBJ2-5, with TRBD2 matching over 12 bases. The CDR3 covers 16 residues. Per the germline V gene, CDR1 is MNHEY and CDR2 is SVGEGT. DNA for the CDR3: TGTGCCAGCATTTACACCGGACTAGCGGGGAGTAAGACCCAGTACTTC. Translation gives CASIYTGLAGSKTQYF.

This clonotype was observed a handful of times. The V call is TRBV5-6, the J call TRBJ2-1; 9 nucleotides line up with TRBD2. Trimming cost V 0 bases and J 1 base; bases outside gene matches: 2. There are 16 residues in the CDR3. CDR1 is SGHDT, CDR2 YYEEEE, per germline. The CDR3 reads CASSLGLADSYNEQFF. CDR3 DNA: TGTGCCAGCAGCTTGGGACTAGCGGATTCCTACAATGAGCAGTTCTTC. Filled out from reference TRBV5-6 and TRBJ2-1, the complete variable domain reads DAGVTQSPTHLIKTRGQQVTLRCSPKSGHDTVSWYQQALGQGPQFIFQYYEEEERQRGNFPDRFSGHQFPNYSSELNVNALLLGDSALYLCASSLGLADSYNEQFFGPGTRLTVL.

This chain links TRBV30 with TRBJ2-1, with 8 bases aligning to TRBD2. The CDR3 has 14 residues. Germline V gene data show CDR1 as GTSNPN and CDR2 as SVGIG (reference sequence). V dropped 4 bases and J dropped 5; count of bases not matched to a gene: 7. The CDR3 sequence: CAWNLAGGDNEQFF. The CDR3 DNA reads as TGTGCCTGGAACCTGGCGGGAGGAGACAATGAGCAGTTCTTC. The full variable domain, completed using reference TRBV30 and TRBJ2-1, is SQTIHQWPATLVQPVGSPLSLECTVEGTSNPNLYWYRQAAGRGLQLLFYSVGIGQISSEVPQNLSASRPQDRQFILSSKKLLLSDSGFYLCAWNLAGGDNEQFFGPGTRLTVL.

This clonotype is a singleton in its sample. The chain uses TRBV28 and TRBJ2-5; the D gene could be TRBD1 or TRBD2 (5 bases each). Judging by the DNA end, TRBJ2-7 fits better; the J call may be wrong. This CDR3 is built from 15 residues. The V gene's germline CDR1 is MDHEN and CDR2 SYDVKM. The CDR3: CASSLIGTGSYEQYF. The CDR3 DNA reads TGTGCCAGCAGTTTGATAGGGACGGGTTCCTACGAGCAGTACTTC.

V and J are TRBV12-5 and TRBJ2-2; TRBD2 agrees at 7 bases. This CDR3 region has 16 residues. Germline CDR1 reads LGHNT; CDR2 reads FRNRAP. The J segment lost 0 bases and the V segment lost 6 bases, leaving 7 bases of the junction unmatched. The CDR3 region has the DNA TGTGCTAGTGGAATTCCGCGGGAGACGAACACCGGGGAGCTGTTTTTT. Its translation: CASGIPRETNTGELFF.

The genes are TRBV30 and TRBJ2-2; D is uncertain. CDR1 and CDR2 (germline): GTSNPN, SVGIG (reference sequence). V was shortened by 7 bases and J by 0 bases, with 12 bases between the two germline ends. This CDR3 has 14 residues. The DNA for the CDR3 is TGTGCCTCCAAACAGACCGCGAACACCGGGGAGCTGTTTTTT. It translates to CASKQTANTGELFF.

J is TRBJ1-1 and V is TRBV12-5; D is undetermined. With 6 bases removed from V and 3 bases from J, the gap between germline ends came to 5 bases. The CDR3 totals 11 residues. CDR1 is LGHNT, CDR2 FRNRAP, per germline. CDR3 nucleotides: TGTGCTAGTGGGATCGACACTGAAGCTTTCTTT. It translates to CASGIDTEAFF.

A word on this clonotype: The CDR3 does not close with the conserved phenylalanine or tryptophan, likely indicating a read error. This CDR3 reads CAWTGDNTEAFL. CDR3 sequence (DNA): TGTGCCTGGACAGGGGATAACACTGAAGCTTTCCTT. The chain joins TRBV30 to TRBJ1-1, with D perhaps matching TRBD1 (6 bases). The CDR3 consists of 12 residues. Trimming took 4 bases from V and 2 from J, leaving 8 bases between them. Germline values: CDR1 GTSNPN, CDR2 SVGIG (reference sequence).

J is TRBJ2-5 and V is TRBV4-1; tentative D call: TRBD2 (5 bases). From germline, CDR1 is MGHRA and CDR2 YSYEKL. CDR3 length: 14 amino acids. V lost 0 bases to trimming and J lost 4 bases, with 9 bases between them. The CDR3 loop reads CASSQEPGRETQYF. CDR3 bases: TGCGCCAGCAGCCAAGAACCGGGGAGAGAGACCCAGTACTTC.

This clonotype was counted at least ten times. The rearrangement uses TRBV7-9 and TRBJ1-1; D unresolved. The CDR3 totals 11 residues. Between the trimmed V and J ends, which lost 3 bases and 3 bases, there was a span of 2 bases. Germline V gene sequence: CDR1 SEHNR, CDR2 FQNEAQ (reference sequence). The CDR3 bases are TGTGCCAGCAGCTTTCACACTGAAGCTTTCTTT. Protein sequence: CASSFHTEAFF.

This clonotype has only a few counts. Here the CDR3 DNA reads TGTGCCAGCAGTCCGCGGACAGGTTTGAGCACTGAAGCTTTCTTT. Protein product: CASSPRTGLSTEAFF. The rearrangement links TRBV12-3 or TRBV12-4 to TRBJ1-1, with 7 nucleotides matching TRBD1. Trimming cost V 5 bases and J 4 bases; bases outside gene matches: 10. The CDR3 is made up of 15 amino acids.

This clonotype occurred a few times. V gene TRBV10-3 combines with J gene TRBJ2-4; maybe TRBD1 (5 bases). V lost 3 bases and J 0 bases, leaving 9 bases between the germline ends. The CDR3 runs to 15 residues. The germline V gene encodes CDR1 ENHRY and CDR2 SYGVKD. This chain's CDR3 is CAISDGALAKNIQYF. The CDR3 region has the DNA TGTGCCATCAGTGATGGGGCCCTAGCCAAAAACATTCAGTACTTC.

There are a few counts of this clonotype. The chain links TRBV30 to TRBJ1-4; D unresolved. This CDR3 contains 14 residues. V was cut by 5 bases and J by 1 base, with 11 bases left in between. Germline V gives CDR1 GTSNPN, CDR2 SVGIG (reference sequence). In DNA form, the CDR3 reads TGTGCCTGGGGCGGAAGTGGAACTAATGAAAAACTGTTTTTT. Translation gives CAWGGSGTNEKLFF.

A few counts support this clonotype. The CDR3 loop reads CASSSNWDGGRETQYF. The DNA of the CDR3 is TGTGCCAGCAGTTCAAACTGGGACGGAGGGCGAGAGACCCAGTACTTC. The V and J genes are TRBV6-5 and TRBJ2-5, with D perhaps matching TRBD2 (6 bases). V was shortened by 4 bases and J by 4 bases, with 19 bases between the two germline ends. The CDR3 sequence is 16 residues long. Germline V CDR1 and CDR2: MNHEY, SVGAGI.

The table lists this clonotype with a few counts. The gene calls are TRBV18 and TRBJ2-7; 7 bases map to TRBD1. Germline loops: CDR1 KGHSH, CDR2 LQKENI. V dropped 3 bases and J dropped 5; count of bases not matched to a gene: 4. The CDR3 has 13 amino acids. CDR3 residues: CASSPYRGNEQYF. The CDR3 DNA follows: TGTGCCAGCTCACCGTACAGGGGAAACGAGCAGTACTTC.

This clonotype was found many times. This rearrangement joins TRBV20-1 to TRBJ2-1; 8 bases map to TRBD2. This CDR3 comprises 14 residues. CDR1 and CDR2 from the germline V gene are DFQATT and SNEGSKA (reference sequence). V gave up 5 bases and J gave up 5 bases; unmatched junction bases: 8. In DNA form, the CDR3 reads TGCAGTGCTCAGCGGGAGCTCCGGGACAATGAGCAGTTCTTC. Translation gives CSAQRELRDNEQFF.